Each of the 4 T cell receptor beta chains below was sequenced from the same sample in a study of blood T cell repertoires in COVID-19. Using immunoSEQ multiplex PCR, the repertoire was profiled, and TCRdb retains in-frame clones only, with some absent. This sample has some 220,000 clones; over 75% occur once, and the top ten carry about 2.5%. The sample consisted of peripheral blood. All receptors derive from a woman aged 70-85 years with COVID-19, enrolled during active disease.

This sequence joins TRBV20-1 and TRBJ2-7; D gene unclear. CDR1 and CDR2 from the germline V gene are DFQATT and SNEGSKA (reference sequence). The CDR3 is 10 residues long. CDR3 sequence reads: CSRVTYEQYF. The DNA of the CDR3 is TGCAGCCGAGTTACCTACGAGCAGTACTTC.

The CDR3 region is CASSFGTGGATEAFF. CDR3 DNA: TGTGCCAGCAGCTTTGGGACAGGGGGTGCCACTGAAGCTTTCTTT. V gene TRBV7-3 combines with J gene TRBJ1-1; 11 nucleotides align to TRBD1. CDR3 size: 15 residues. J was trimmed by 4 bases and V by 3 bases; bases with no gene match: 4. CDR1 SGHTA and CDR2 FQGTGA come from the germline V gene.

The chain couples TRBV6-6 to TRBJ1-4; TRBD1 matches at 7 bases. The J segment lost 7 bases and the V segment lost 2 bases, leaving 4 bases of the junction unmatched. CDR1 is MNHNY, CDR2 SVGAGI, per germline (reference sequence). The CDR3 runs to 14 residues. The CDR3 nucleotides are TGTGCCAGCAGTTACGAGGGGGCGGTTGAAAAACTGTTTTTT. Its translation is CASSYEGAVEKLFF.

CDR3 sequence: CASSLAQGALAGYYEQYF. For the CDR3, the DNA is TGTGCCAGCAGCTTGGCCCAGGGTGCGCTAGCGGGGTACTACGAGCAGTACTTC. V gene TRBV5-5 combines with J gene TRBJ2-7; 9 bases agree with TRBD2. This CDR3 comprises 18 residues. Germline V gene sequence: CDR1 SGHKS, CDR2 YYEKEE (reference sequence). V lost 0 bases and J lost 3; bases outside the gene matches: 13. The entire variable domain, with the rest obtained from reference TRBV5-5 and TRBJ2-7, is as follows: DAGVTQSPTHLIKTRGQQVTLRCSPISGHKSVSWYQQVLGQGPQFIFQYYEKEERGRGNFPDRFSARQFPNYSSELNVNALLLGDSALYLCASSLAQGALAGYYEQYFGPGTRLTVT.